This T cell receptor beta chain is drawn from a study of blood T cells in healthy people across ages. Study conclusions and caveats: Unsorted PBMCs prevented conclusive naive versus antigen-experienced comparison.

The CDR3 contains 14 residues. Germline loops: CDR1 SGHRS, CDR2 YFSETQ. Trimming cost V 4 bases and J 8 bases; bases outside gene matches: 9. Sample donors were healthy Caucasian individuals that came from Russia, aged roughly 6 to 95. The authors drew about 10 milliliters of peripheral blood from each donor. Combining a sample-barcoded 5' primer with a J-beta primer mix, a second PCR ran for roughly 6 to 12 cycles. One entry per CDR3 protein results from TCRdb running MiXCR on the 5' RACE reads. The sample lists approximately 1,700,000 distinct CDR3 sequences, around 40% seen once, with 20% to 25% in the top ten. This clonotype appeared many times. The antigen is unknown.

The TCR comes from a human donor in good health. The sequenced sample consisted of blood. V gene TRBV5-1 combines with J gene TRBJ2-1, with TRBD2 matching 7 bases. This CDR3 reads CASSLGLGYDEQFF. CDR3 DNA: TGCGCCAGCAGCCTCGGACTAGGGTACGATGAGCAGTTCTTC.